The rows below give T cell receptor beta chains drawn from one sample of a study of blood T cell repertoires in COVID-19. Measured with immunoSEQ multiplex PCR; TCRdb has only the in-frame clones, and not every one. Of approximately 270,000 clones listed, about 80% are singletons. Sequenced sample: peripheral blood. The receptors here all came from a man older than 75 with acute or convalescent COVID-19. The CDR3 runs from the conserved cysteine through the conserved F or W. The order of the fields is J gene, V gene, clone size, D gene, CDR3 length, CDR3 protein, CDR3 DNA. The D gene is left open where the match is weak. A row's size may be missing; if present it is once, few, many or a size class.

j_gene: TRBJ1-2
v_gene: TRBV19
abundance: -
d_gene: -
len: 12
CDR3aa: CASSIYNYGYTF
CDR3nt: TGTGCCAGTAGTATATATAACTATGGCTACACCTTC

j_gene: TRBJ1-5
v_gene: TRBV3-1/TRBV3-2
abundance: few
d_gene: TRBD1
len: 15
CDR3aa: CASSLGGGRNQPQHF
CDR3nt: TGTGCCAGCAGCCTCGGAGGGGGCAGGAATCAGCCCCAGCATTTT

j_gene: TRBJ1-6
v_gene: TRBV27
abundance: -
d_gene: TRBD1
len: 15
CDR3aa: CASSAPRGRNSPLHF
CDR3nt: TGTGCCAGCAGTGCTCCCAGGGGGCGAAATTCACCCCTCCACTTT

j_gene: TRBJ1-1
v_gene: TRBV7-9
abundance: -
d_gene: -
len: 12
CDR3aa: CASRRTDTEAFF
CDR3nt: TGTGCCAGCAGAAGAACGGACACTGAAGCTTTCTTT

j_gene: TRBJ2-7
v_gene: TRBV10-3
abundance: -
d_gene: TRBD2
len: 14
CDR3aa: CAISERLAGYEQYF
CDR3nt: TGTGCCATCAGTGAACGACTAGCGGGCTACGAGCAGTACTTC

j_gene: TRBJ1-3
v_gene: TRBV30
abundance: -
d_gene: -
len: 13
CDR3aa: CAWSVRSGNTIYF
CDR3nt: TGTGCCTGGAGTGTCCGCTCTGGAAACACCATATATTTT

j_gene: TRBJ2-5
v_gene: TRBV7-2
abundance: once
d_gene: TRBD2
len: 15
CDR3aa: CASSRSGTSGETQYF
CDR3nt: TGTGCCAGCAGCCGTTCCGGGACTAGCGGAGAGACCCAGTACTTC

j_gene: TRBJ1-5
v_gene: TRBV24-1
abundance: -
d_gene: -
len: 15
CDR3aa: CATSETGPSNQPQHF
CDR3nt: TGTGCCACCAGTGAGACAGGACCCAGCAATCAGCCCCAGCATTTT

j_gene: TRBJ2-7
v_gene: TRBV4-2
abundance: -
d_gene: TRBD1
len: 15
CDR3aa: CASSQLGGLTDEQYF
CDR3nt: TGTGCCAGCAGCCAACTAGGGGGCCTTACGGACGAGCAGTACTTC

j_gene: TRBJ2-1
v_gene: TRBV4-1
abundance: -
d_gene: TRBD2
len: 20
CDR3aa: CASSQEGWSVAGGPGNEQFF
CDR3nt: TGCGCCAGCAGCCAAGAAGGGTGGTCGGTAGCGGGGGGGCCGGGGAATGAGCAGTTCTTC

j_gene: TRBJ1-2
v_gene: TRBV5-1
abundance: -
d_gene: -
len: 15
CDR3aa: CASSRQQGTNYGYTF
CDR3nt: TGCGCCAGCAGCCGCCAACAGGGTACTAACTATGGCTACACCTTC

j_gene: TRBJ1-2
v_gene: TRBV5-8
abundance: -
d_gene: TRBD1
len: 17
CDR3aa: CASSKGALGQGAGGYTF
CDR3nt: TGTGCCAGCAGCAAGGGCGCTTTGGGACAGGGGGCCGGAGGCTACACCTTC

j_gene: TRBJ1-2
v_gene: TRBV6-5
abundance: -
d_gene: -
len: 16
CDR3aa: CASSFLAGTTNYGYTF
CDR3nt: TGTGCCAGCAGTTTCCTGGCCGGGACAACCAACTATGGCTACACCTTC

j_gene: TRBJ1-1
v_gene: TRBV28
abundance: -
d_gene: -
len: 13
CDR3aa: CASSSYLDTEAFF
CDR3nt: TGTGCCAGCAGTTCCTATTTGGACACTGAAGCTTTCTTT

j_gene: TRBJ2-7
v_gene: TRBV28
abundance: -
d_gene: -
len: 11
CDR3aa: CASDDRYEQYF
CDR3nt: TGTGCCAGCGATGACAGGTACGAGCAGTACTTC

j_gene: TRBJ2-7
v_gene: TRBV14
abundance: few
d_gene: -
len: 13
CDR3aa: CASSQDPRGEQYF
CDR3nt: TGTGCCAGCAGCCAAGATCCTCGAGGCGAGCAGTACTTC

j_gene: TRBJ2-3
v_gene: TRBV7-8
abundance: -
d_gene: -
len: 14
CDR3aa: CASTNPTGKDTQYF
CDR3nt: TGTGCCAGCACCAATCCCACAGGGAAAGATACGCAGTATTTT

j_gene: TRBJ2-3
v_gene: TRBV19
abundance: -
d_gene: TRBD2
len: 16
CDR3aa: CASSKRLAGDSDTQYF
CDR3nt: TGTGCCAGTAGTAAAAGACTAGCGGGAGACTCAGATACGCAGTATTTT

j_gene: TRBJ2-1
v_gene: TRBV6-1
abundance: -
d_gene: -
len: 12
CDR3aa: CASSEGRGRQFF
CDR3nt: TGTGCCAGCAGTGAAGGAAGGGGAAGGCAGTTCTTC

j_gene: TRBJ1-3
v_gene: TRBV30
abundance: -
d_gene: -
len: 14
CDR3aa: CAWSVGRSGNTIYF
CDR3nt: TGTGCCTGGAGTGTGGGGCGCTCTGGAAACACCATATATTTT

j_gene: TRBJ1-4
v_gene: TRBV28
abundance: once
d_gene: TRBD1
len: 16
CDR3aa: CASSALSPGQGEKLFF
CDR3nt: TGTGCCAGCAGTGCCCTCTCTCCGGGACAGGGAGAGAAACTGTTTTTT

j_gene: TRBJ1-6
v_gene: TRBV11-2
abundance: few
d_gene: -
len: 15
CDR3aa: CASSLVPLSNSPLHF
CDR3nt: TGTGCCAGCAGCTTAGTCCCACTATCTAATTCACCCCTCCACTTT

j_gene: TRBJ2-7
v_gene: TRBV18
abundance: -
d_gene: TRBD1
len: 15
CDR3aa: CASSPTDRAGYEQYF
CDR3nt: TGTGCCAGCTCACCAACCGACAGGGCCGGCTACGAGCAGTACTTC